The T cell receptor beta chain under discussion was sequenced for a study of PD-L1 blockade in urothelial cancer. Study-wide context: It was at 3 weeks (second dose) and 6 weeks after treatment start that blood was analyzed.

Germline assignment: CDR1 LGHNT and CDR2 FRNRAP. V shed 1 base, J shed 2 bases, and the junction held 4 bases outside the gene matches. The CDR3 has 15 residues. Sequenced by immunoSEQ multiplex PCR; TCRdb stores in-frame clones only, minus some. The repertoire consists of about 32,000 clones, with 80% to 90% occurring once and the leading ten covering roughly 29%. The sample was PBMCs, taken around atezolizumab (anti-PD-L1) treatment. This receptor was obtained from a man in his sixties with urothelial cancer. V usage is TRBV12-5 and J usage is TRBJ2-7; 8 bases match TRBD1. CDR3 region: CASGLATGAPYEQYF. CDR3 DNA: TGTGCTAGTGGTTTGGCGACAGGGGCTCCCTACGAGCAGTACTTC. Full variable domain (missing parts from reference TRBV12-5 and TRBJ2-7): DARVTQTPRHKVTEMGQEVTMRCQPILGHNTVFWYRQTMMQGLELLAYFRNRAPLDDSGMPKDRFSAEMPDATLATLKIQPSEPRDSAVYFCASGLATGAPYEQYFGPGTRLTVT.